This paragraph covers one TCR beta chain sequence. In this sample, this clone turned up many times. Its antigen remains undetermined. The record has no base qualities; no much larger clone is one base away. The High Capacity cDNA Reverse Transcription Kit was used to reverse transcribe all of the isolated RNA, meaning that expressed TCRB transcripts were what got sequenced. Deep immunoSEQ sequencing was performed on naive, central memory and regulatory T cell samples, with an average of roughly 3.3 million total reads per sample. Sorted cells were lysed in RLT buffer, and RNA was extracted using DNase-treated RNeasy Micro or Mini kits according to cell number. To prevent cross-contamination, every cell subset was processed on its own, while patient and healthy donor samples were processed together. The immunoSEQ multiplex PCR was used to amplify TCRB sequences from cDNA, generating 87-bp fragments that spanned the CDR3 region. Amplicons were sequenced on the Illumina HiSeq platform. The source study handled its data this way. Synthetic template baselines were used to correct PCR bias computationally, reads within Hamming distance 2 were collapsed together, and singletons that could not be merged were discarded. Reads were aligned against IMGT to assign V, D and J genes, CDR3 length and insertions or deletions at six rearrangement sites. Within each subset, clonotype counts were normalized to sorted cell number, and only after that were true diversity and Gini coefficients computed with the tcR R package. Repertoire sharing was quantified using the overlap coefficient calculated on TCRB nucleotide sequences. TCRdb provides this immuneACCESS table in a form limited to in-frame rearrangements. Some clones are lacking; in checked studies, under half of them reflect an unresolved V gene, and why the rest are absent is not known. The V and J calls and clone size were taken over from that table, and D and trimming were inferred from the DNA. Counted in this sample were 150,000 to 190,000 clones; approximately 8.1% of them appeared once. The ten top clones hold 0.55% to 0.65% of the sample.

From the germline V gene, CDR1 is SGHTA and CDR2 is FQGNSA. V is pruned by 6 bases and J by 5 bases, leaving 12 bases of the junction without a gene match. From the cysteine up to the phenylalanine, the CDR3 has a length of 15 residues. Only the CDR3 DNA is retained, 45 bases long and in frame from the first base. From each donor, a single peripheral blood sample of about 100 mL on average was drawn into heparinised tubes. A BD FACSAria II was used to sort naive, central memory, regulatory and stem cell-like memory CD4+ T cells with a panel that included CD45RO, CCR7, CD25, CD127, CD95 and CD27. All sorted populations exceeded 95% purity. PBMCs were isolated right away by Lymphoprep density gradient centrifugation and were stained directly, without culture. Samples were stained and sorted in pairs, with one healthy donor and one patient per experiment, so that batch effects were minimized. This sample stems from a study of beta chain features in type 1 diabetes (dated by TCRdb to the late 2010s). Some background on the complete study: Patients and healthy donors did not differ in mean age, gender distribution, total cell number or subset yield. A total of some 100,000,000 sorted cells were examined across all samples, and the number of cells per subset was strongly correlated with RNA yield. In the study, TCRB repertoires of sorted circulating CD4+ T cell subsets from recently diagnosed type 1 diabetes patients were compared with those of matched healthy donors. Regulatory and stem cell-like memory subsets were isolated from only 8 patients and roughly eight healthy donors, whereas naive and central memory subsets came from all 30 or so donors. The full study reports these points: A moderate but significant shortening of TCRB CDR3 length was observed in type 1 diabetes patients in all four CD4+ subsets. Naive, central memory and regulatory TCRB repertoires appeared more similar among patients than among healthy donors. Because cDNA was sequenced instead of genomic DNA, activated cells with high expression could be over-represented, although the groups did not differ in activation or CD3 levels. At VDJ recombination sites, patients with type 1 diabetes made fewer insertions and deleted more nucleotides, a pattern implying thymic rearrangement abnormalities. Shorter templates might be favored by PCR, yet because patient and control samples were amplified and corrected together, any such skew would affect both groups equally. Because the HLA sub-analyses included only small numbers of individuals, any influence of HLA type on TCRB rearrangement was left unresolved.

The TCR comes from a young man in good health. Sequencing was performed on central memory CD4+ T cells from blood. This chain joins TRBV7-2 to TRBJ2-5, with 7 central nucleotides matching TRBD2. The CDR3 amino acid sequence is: CASRRLSGTLETQYF. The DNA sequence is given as TGTGCCAGCAGGAGGTTAAGCGGGACCTTGGAGACCCAGTACTTC.